The 28 T cell receptor beta chains presented below share a single source sample, sequenced in a study of metastatic and nonmetastatic thyroid tumors. MiXCR reprocessed the PCR reads for TCRdb. Of 20,000 to 25,000 clones listed, around an eighth were seen once; the top ten hold about 24%. Every patient was untreated before thyroid surgery. The sample consisted of blood. The receptors here all came from a female donor with papillary thyroid cancer or a benign thyroid nodule (not recorded which). Some clones in this sample may be carry-over from other donors' samples.

This clone was seen at least ten times. The chain couples TRBV5-5 to TRBJ2-7; D unclear. This CDR3 has 14 residues. Germline loops: CDR1 SGHKS, CDR2 YYEKEE (reference sequence). The V end lost 0 bases, the J end lost 2 bases, and 9 bases lay between the germline ends. In DNA, the CDR3 is TGTGCCAGCAGCTTGGGTCTAGTCCCCTACGAGCAGTACTTC. Translating it yields CASSLGLVPYEQYF.

The CDR3: CASRRGTSEHYYEQYF. In DNA form, the CDR3 reads TGTGCCAGCAGGCGCGGGACTAGCGAACATTACTACGAGCAGTACTTC. The rearrangement uses TRBV6-1 and TRBJ2-7; 10 bases match TRBD2. V gave up 6 bases and J gave up 3 bases; unmatched junction bases: 11. CDR1 is MNHNS and CDR2 is SASEGT in the germline V gene. This CDR3 has 16 residues.

This clone came up many times. The chain is built from TRBV5-1 and TRBJ2-1, with 8 bases matching TRBD1. This CDR3 has 12 residues. With V trimmed by 7 bases and J by 10 bases, 7 bases remained unmatched. In germline, CDR1 is SGHRS, CDR2 YFSETQ. The CDR3 protein is CASRQGNGEQFF. The DNA for the CDR3 is TGCGCCAGCCGACAGGGGAATGGGGAGCAGTTCTTC.

In its sample, this clone was seen many times. The chain is built from TRBV20-1 and TRBJ1-1; D not resolved. V gave up 4 bases and J gave up 1 base, with 4 bases separating them. The CDR3 is made up of 11 amino acids. From germline, CDR1 is DFQATT and CDR2 SNEGSKA (reference sequence). CDR3 in amino acids: CSAMQNTEAFF. CDR3 in DNA: TGCAGTGCTATGCAGAACACTGAAGCTTTCTTT.

This clone was seen ten or more times. The chain combines TRBV3-1 with TRBJ1-2; D possibly corresponds to TRBD1 (5 bases). CDR3 length: 15 residues. The V end was cut by 3 bases, the J end by 4 bases, with 15 bases between. Germline CDR1 and CDR2: LGHDT and YNNKEL (reference sequence). The DNA for the CDR3 is TGTGCCAGCAGCCAGGGTGATACAGGCCTCTATGGCTACACCTTC. This translates into CASSQGDTGLYGYTF.

This clone was seen more than once but under ten times. This chain uses TRBV2 with TRBJ1-5; TRBD1 agrees at 8 bases. Germline V CDR1 and CDR2: SNHLY, FYNNEI. V gave up 6 bases and J gave up 4 bases; unmatched junction bases: 8. The CDR3 runs 15 residues. CDR3 DNA sequence: TGTGCCAGCAGCGAACACACAGGGGGTAATCAGCCCCAGCATTTT. Encoded protein: CASSEHTGGNQPQHF.

At least ten counts were recorded for this clone. This chain links TRBV7-2 with TRBJ1-1; D is possibly TRBD1 (5 bases). Deletions cut 3 bases from V and 9 bases from J, with 17 bases between. CDR1 and CDR2 from the germline V gene are SGHTA and FQGNSA. The length of the CDR3 is 14 residues. DNA of the CDR3: TGTGCCAGCAGCTTCCGGACAACGGAGGCGAAAGCTTTCTTT. It codes for CASSFRTTEAKAFF.

This chain uses TRBV6-2 or TRBV6-3 with TRBJ2-3; D is perhaps TRBD1 or TRBD2 (5 bases each). V was clipped by 2 bases and J by 1 base, with 10 bases between them. The germline gives CDR1 MNHEY, CDR2 SVGEGT. There are 15 residues in the CDR3. As DNA, the CDR3 is TGTGCCAGCAGTTACGGGGGACCGCGCACAGATACGCAGTATTTT. Translation gives CASSYGGPRTDTQYF.

This clone was seen ten or more times. The genes are TRBV11-1 and TRBJ1-1, with TRBD1 as a possible D gene (6 bases). Germline values: CDR1 SGHAT, CDR2 FQDESV (reference sequence). The CDR3 is made up of 13 amino acids. Trimming cost V 5 bases and J 6 bases, with 13 bases left between them. Here the CDR3 DNA reads TGTGCCAGCAGCCCCCCCTCAGGGGCTGAAGCTTTCTTT. Translated: CASSPPSGAEAFF.

To note about this clone: A much bigger clone sits one base away, suggesting this may be a read error. The CDR3 region is CASSEMGGRTDTQYF. In DNA form, the CDR3 reads TGTGCCAGCAGTGAAATGGGGGGACGGACAGATACGCAGTATTTT. The gene calls are TRBV2 and TRBJ2-3, with a weak D call TRBD2 (6 bases). Germline lookup yields CDR1 SNHLY and CDR2 FYNNEI. V shed 2 bases and J shed 3 bases, with 12 bases lying between them. The CDR3 length is 15 residues.

Many counts were recorded for this clone. The V gene is TRBV7-3, the J gene TRBJ1-1; 7 bases map to TRBD1. CDR1 is SGHTA and CDR2 is FQGTGA in the germline V gene. J gave up 5 bases and V 5 bases, and 5 bases lay outside the gene matches. This CDR3 is built from 13 residues. The DNA of the CDR3 is TGTGCCAGCAGCCTTGACAGGGAGACTGAAGCTTTCTTT. Translation: CASSLDRETEAFF. Full variable domain (remainder filled in from reference TRBV7-3 and TRBJ1-1): GAGVSQTPSNKVTEKGKYVELRCDPISGHTALYWYRQSLGQGPEFLIYFQGTGAADDSGLPNDRFFAVRPEGSVSTLKIQRTERGDSAVYLCASSLDRETEAFFGQGTRLTVV.

This clone occurred many times. This could be a read error, since a much larger clone is one nucleotide away. The V gene is TRBV12-5, the J gene TRBJ2-7; no clear D. The CDR3 has 12 amino acids. Germline assignment: CDR1 LGHNT and CDR2 FRNRAP. The V end was cut by 3 bases, the J end by 3 bases, with 6 bases between. CDR3 amino acids: CASGFVLYEQYF. The DNA for the CDR3 is TGTGCTAGTGGTTTCGTGCTCTACGAGCAGTACTTC. Full variable domain (outside the CDR3, taken from reference TRBV12-5 and TRBJ2-7): DARVTQTPRHKVTEMGQEVTMRCQPILGHNTVFWYRQTMMQGLELLAYFRNRAPLDDSGMPKDRFSAEMPDATLATLKIQPSEPRDSAVYFCASGFVLYEQYFGPGTRLTVT.

The table lists this clone with many counts. V usage is TRBV6-4 and J usage is TRBJ2-3, with D perhaps TRBD1 or TRBD2 (5 bases each). CDR3 size: 15 residues. Trimming took off 3 bases at V and 3 bases at J, with 13 bases between the two ends. Germline V CDR1 and CDR2: MRHNA, SNTAGT. The CDR3 DNA is TGTGCCAGCAGTGAGGGGGAGATTACAACAGATACGCAGTATTTT. Encoded protein: CASSEGEITTDTQYF.

This clone was recorded many times. V gene TRBV20-1 combines with J gene TRBJ2-7; 7 nucleotides match TRBD2. The CDR3 sequence is 15 residues long. Germline V gives CDR1 DFQATT, CDR2 SNEGSKA (reference sequence). Trimming at V came to 3 bases and at J to 7 bases, leaving 15 bases not matched to a gene. The CDR3 region has the DNA TGCAGTGCTAGGCCCAGACTAGCTCCAGGTGGGGAGCAGTACTTC. The encoded protein is CSARPRLAPGGEQYF.

The sample holds many counts of this clone. V is TRBV11-1 and J is TRBJ2-7; 9 positions match TRBD1. CDR1 is SGHAT, CDR2 FQDESV, per germline (reference sequence). The CDR3 runs 16 residues. J lost 7 bases, V lost 1 base, and 11 bases had no gene match. As DNA, the CDR3 is TGTGCCAGCAGCTTAGTTTCCGGGACAGGGCTTCATGAGCAGTACTTC. Translated: CASSLVSGTGLHEQYF.

This clone occurred many times. The rearrangement links TRBV9 to TRBJ2-5, with 8 nucleotides matching TRBD1. The V segment lost 0 bases and the J segment 3 bases; nucleotides outside the gene matches: 4. CDR1 SGDLS and CDR2 YYNGEE come from the germline V gene. The CDR3 extends over 15 amino acids. The CDR3 sequence: CASSVGGTGKETQYF. The CDR3 coding sequence is TGTGCCAGCAGCGTAGGGGGGACAGGAAAAGAGACCCAGTACTTC.

V and J are TRBV5-1 and TRBJ2-2; 9 nucleotides agree with TRBD1. CDR3 length equals 18 residues. Trimming removed 6 bases from V and 7 bases from J; junction bases left unmatched: 19. Germline values: CDR1 SGHRS, CDR2 YFSETQ. The CDR3 DNA reads TGCGCCAGCATCATACTATCCGGTACAGGGGGCGTCGGCGGGGAGCTGTTTTTT. Its translation: CASIILSGTGGVGGELFF.

This clone was observed many times. V is TRBV12-5 and J is TRBJ2-7, with a possible D match to TRBD2 (6 bases). V gave up 1 base and J gave up 2 bases, with 12 bases separating them. Germline lookup yields CDR1 LGHNT and CDR2 FRNRAP. The CDR3 runs 15 residues. The CDR3 loop is CASGLAGERTYEQYF. CDR3 DNA: TGTGCTAGTGGTTTGGCGGGGGAGAGGACCTACGAGCAGTACTTC.

Many counts were recorded for this clone. This sequence joins TRBV7-3 and TRBJ2-7, with TRBD2 as a possible D gene (5 bases). The germline V gene encodes CDR1 SGHTA and CDR2 FQGTGA. This CDR3 is 14 amino acids long. The V gene lost 0 bases and the J gene lost 4 bases, with 10 bases spanning the gap. The CDR3 nucleotides read TGTGCCAGCAGCTTAACGCCCGGGGATTACGAGCAGTACTTC. The encoded protein is CASSLTPGDYEQYF.

This clone is labeled medium-sized. The CDR3 nucleotides are TGTGCCAGTAGTACCCCGACGGATGACTATGGCTACACCTTC. Protein: CASSTPTDDYGYTF. The genes are TRBV19 and TRBJ1-2, with D uncertain. V dropped 4 bases and J dropped 3 bases, with 12 bases sitting between them. CDR1 is LNHDA and CDR2 is SQIVND in the germline V gene (reference sequence). This CDR3 region has 14 residues.

The sample holds many counts of this clone. A much larger clone differs by one base, so this may be a read error. This chain's CDR3 is CAGSPKGGYGYTF. CDR3 in DNA: TGTGCCGGCAGCCCCAAGGGGGGGTATGGCTACACCTTC. The chain has TRBV7-2 and TRBJ1-2; weak D call: TRBD1 (6 bases). The V gene's germline CDR1 is SGHTA and CDR2 FQGNSA. This CDR3 comprises 13 residues.

This clone was seen many times. V usage is TRBV4-1 and J usage is TRBJ1-2; D is unclear. The ends were cut back, 0 bases at V and 4 bases at J, with 9 bases in the middle. The CDR3 is 14 amino acids. Germline V gene sequence: CDR1 MGHRA, CDR2 YSYEKL. CDR3 DNA sequence: TGCGCCAGCAGCCAAGAACACGGAACCTATGGCTACACCTTC. This translates into CASSQEHGTYGYTF.

This clone was observed at least ten times. The chain recombines TRBV20-1 with TRBJ1-2; TRBD1 agrees at 9 bases. Per germline, CDR1 DFQATT and CDR2 SNEGSKA (reference sequence). The V gene end was trimmed by 5 bases and the J gene end by 4 bases; junction bases not matched to a gene: 14. The CDR3 runs 16 residues. CDR3 DNA sequence: TGCAGTGCTGCCCCTCCCGGACAGGGGATACCCTATGGCTACACCTTC. Translated, it gives CSAAPPGQGIPYGYTF.

Comments on this clone: An end of the junction does not agree with germline; a read error may underlie this. V usage is TRBV20-1 and J usage is TRBJ1-6, with D unresolved. Germline-derived CDR1 and CDR2 are DFQATT and SNEGSKA (reference sequence). The CDR3 runs 12 residues. The CDR3 reads CSAKRERSPLHF. Written as DNA, the CDR3 is TGCAGTGCCAAACGCGAAAGGTCACCACTCCACTTT.

This chain links TRBV5-4 with TRBJ2-7; weak D call: TRBD2 (6 bases). Per germline, CDR1 SGHNT and CDR2 YYREEE (reference sequence). The CDR3 is made up of 13 amino acids. V was pared by 4 bases and J by 6 bases, with 14 bases between. The CDR3 reads CASSVAEGREQYF. In DNA form, the CDR3 reads TGTGCCAGCAGCGTCGCGGAGGGGCGCGAGCAGTACTTC.

This clone was recorded only once. A much larger clone lies one base from this, so it may be a read error. The chain couples TRBV13 to TRBJ2-5; the D gene could be TRBD1 or TRBD2 (5 bases each). V lost 2 bases to trimming and J lost 2 bases, with 15 bases between them. CDR1 is PRHDT, CDR2 FYEKMQ, per germline (reference sequence). The length of the CDR3 is 16 residues. The CDR3 reads CASSLSRDDYQETQYF. CDR3 DNA sequence: TGTGCCAGCAGCTTATCTCGGGACGACTATCAAGAGACCCAGTACTTC.

In its sample, this clone was seen many times. The rearrangement joins TRBV4-1 to TRBJ2-2, with a weak D call TRBD2 (5 bases). The CDR3 length is 16 residues. Per germline, CDR1 MGHRA and CDR2 YSYEKL. V lost 4 bases and J lost 1, with 13 bases in between. The CDR3 sequence is CASSPPEALNTGELFF. The CDR3 DNA reads as TGCGCCAGCAGCCCCCCGGAGGCCTTGAACACCGGGGAGCTGTTTTTT.

This clone was picked up many times. Other DNA sequences from this sample encode an identical CDR3 as well. This chain joins TRBV7-9 and TRBJ2-1, with D tentatively TRBD2 (5 bases). The CDR3 loop spans 14 amino acids. Germline CDR1 SEHNR, CDR2 FQNEAQ (reference sequence). Deletions cut 3 bases from V and 3 bases from J, with 9 bases between. This chain's CDR3 is CASSFTGFYNEQFF. In DNA, the CDR3 is TGTGCCAGCAGCTTCACGGGATTCTACAATGAGCAGTTCTTC. The entire variable domain, with the rest obtained from reference TRBV7-9 and TRBJ2-1, is as follows: DTGVSQNPRHKITKRGQNVTFRCDPISEHNRLYWYRQTLGQGPEFLTYFQNEAQLEKSRLLSDRFSAERPKGSFSTLEIQRTEQGDSAMYLCASSFTGFYNEQFFGPGTRLTVL.